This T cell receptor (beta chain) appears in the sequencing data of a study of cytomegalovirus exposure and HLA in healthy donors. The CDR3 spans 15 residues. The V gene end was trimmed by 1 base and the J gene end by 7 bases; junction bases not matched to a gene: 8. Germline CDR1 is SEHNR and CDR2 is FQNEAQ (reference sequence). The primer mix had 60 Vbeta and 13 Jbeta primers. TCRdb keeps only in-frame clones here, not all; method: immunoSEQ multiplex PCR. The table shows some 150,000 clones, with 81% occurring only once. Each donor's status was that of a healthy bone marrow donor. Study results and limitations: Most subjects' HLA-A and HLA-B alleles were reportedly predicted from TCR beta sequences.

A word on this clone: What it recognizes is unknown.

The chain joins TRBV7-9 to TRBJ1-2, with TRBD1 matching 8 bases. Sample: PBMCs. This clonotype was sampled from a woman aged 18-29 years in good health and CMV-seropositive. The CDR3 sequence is CASSLGGQGSRGYTF. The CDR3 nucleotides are TGTGCCAGCAGCTTAGGTGGACAGGGATCGCGTGGCTACACCTTC.